The 17 T cell receptor beta chains listed next were all sequenced from one sample in a study of blood T cell repertoires in COVID-19. Data came from immunoSEQ multiplex PCR; TCRdb stores just in-frame clones and leaves some out. The profile shows 200,000 or so clones, about four fifths of them singletons. Sequencing was carried out using peripheral blood. All receptors come from a woman of 80 years or more with COVID-19, enrolled during active disease.

This chain uses TRBV3-1 (or the pseudogene TRBV3-2) with TRBJ1-6; 9 bases fit TRBD1. Germline-derived CDR1 and CDR2 are LGHDT and YNNKEL (reference sequence). The CDR3 sequence is 16 residues long. The J segment lost 5 bases and the V segment lost 4 bases, leaving 6 bases of the junction unmatched. CDR3 sequence: CASSPGQGWDNSPLHF. DNA for the CDR3: TGTGCCAGCAGCCCGGGACAGGGTTGGGATAATTCACCCCTCCACTTT.

This chain links TRBV2 with TRBJ2-5; the D gene is possibly TRBD1 (7 bases). Germline loops: CDR1 SNHLY, CDR2 FYNNEI. V was clipped by 3 bases and J by 4 bases, with 12 bases between them. The CDR3 runs to 14 residues. CDR3 protein: CASSDQGGGETQYF. DNA of the CDR3: TGTGCCAGCAGTGATCAGGGGGGAGGAGAGACCCAGTACTTC. The full variable domain, rest sourced from reference TRBV2 and TRBJ2-5, is EPEVTQTPSHQVTQMGQEVILRCVPISNHLYFYWYRQILGQKVEFLVSFYNNEISEKSEIFDDQFSVERPDGSNFTLKIRSTKLEDSAMYFCASSDQGGGETQYFGPGTRLLVL.

The chain links TRBV7-9 to TRBJ2-5; 10 bases match TRBD2. This CDR3 contains 16 residues. V lost 3 bases and J lost 4; bases outside the gene matches: 8. Per the germline V gene, CDR1 is SEHNR and CDR2 is FQNEAQ (reference sequence). CDR3 in DNA: TGTGCCAGCAGCTTCGCGCTAGCGGGAGTCCTAGAGACCCAGTACTTC. Translated, it gives CASSFALAGVLETQYF.

The chain has TRBV30 and TRBJ2-7; possible D gene TRBD1, 6 bases. The germline CDR1 and CDR2 sequences are GTSNPN and SVGIG (reference sequence). Trimming pared 2 bases from V and 4 bases from J, leaving 15 bases between. The CDR3 length is 14 residues. The CDR3 region has the DNA TGTGCCTGGAGTTTCCCAGGGGCCCTTTACGAGCAGTACTTC. It codes for CAWSFPGALYEQYF.

V and J are TRBV7-9 and TRBJ2-2; 8 bases agree with TRBD1. Germline CDR1 SEHNR, CDR2 FQNEAQ (reference sequence). The CDR3 loop spans 15 amino acids. V shed 5 bases, J shed 1 base, and the junction held 3 bases outside the gene matches. The CDR3 here is CASSPGTGNTGELFF. CDR3 nucleotide sequence: TGTGCCAGCAGCCCCGGGACAGGGAACACCGGGGAGCTGTTTTTT.

The genes are TRBV5-1 and TRBJ1-5; 10 bases align to TRBD1. The J segment lost 2 bases and the V segment lost 4 bases, leaving 3 bases of the junction unmatched. The CDR3 has 15 amino acids. The germline CDR1 and CDR2 sequences are SGHRS and YFSETQ. The DNA for the CDR3 is TGCGCCAGCAGCCCAGGGACAGGGGGCAATCAGCCCCAGCATTTT. Its translation: CASSPGTGGNQPQHF.

The chain carries TRBV12-3 or TRBV12-4 and TRBJ2-1, with D maybe TRBD2 (5 bases). The CDR3 contains 11 residues. V was pared by 4 bases and J by 8 bases, with 6 bases between. CDR3 protein: CASSSDYEQFF. Written as DNA, the CDR3 is TGTGCCAGCAGTTCGGACTATGAGCAGTTCTTC.

CDR3 amino acids: CASNGGANTEAFF. The CDR3 DNA follows: TGTGCCAGCAATGGTGGGGCGAACACTGAAGCTTTCTTT. J is TRBJ1-1 and V is TRBV28, with TRBD1 as a possible D gene (5 bases). Looked up from germline, CDR1 is MDHEN and CDR2 is SYDVKM. CDR3 size: 13 residues. Deletions cut 7 bases from V and 1 base from J, with 10 bases between.

The chain combines TRBV5-6 with TRBJ2-3; maybe TRBD2 (6 bases). CDR3 size: 16 residues. Trimming cost V 5 bases and J 0 bases, with 16 bases left between them. Germline V gives CDR1 SGHDT, CDR2 YYEEEE. The CDR3 is CASRPGGPTSTDTQYF. The CDR3 coding sequence is TGTGCCAGCAGGCCCGGGGGACCTACTAGCACAGATACGCAGTATTTT.

V gene TRBV19 combines with J gene TRBJ1-5; 9 bases fit TRBD1. The CDR3 runs 15 residues. Germline CDR1 and CDR2: LNHDA and SQIVND (reference sequence). Trimming took 3 bases from V and 2 from J; bases not matched to a gene: 2. CDR3 nucleotide sequence: TGTGCCAGTAGTATGGGGGACAGGGGCAATCAGCCCCAGCATTTT. This translates into CASSMGDRGNQPQHF.

The genes are TRBV19 and TRBJ1-1, with D hard to call. Germline CDR1 reads LNHDA; CDR2 reads SQIVND (reference sequence). V was trimmed by 5 bases and J by 2 bases, leaving 12 bases between them. This CDR3 spans 14 amino acids. The CDR3: CASSLSPGNTEAFF. The CDR3 coding sequence is TGTGCCAGTAGTCTATCGCCGGGAAACACTGAAGCTTTCTTT.

The rearrangement uses TRBV29-1 and TRBJ2-1; perhaps TRBD2 as D (6 bases). This CDR3 comprises 15 residues. CDR1 is SQVTM, CDR2 ANQGSEA, per germline. V was clipped by 1 base and J by 10 bases, with 20 bases between them. The CDR3 reads CSVEANGTPNEEQFF. The CDR3 DNA follows: TGCAGCGTTGAAGCGAACGGGACTCCTAATGAGGAGCAGTTCTTC.

This clone was detected only a few times. The genes are TRBV7-6 and TRBJ1-1; D call uncertain. CDR3 length: 15 amino acids. Per germline, CDR1 SGHVS and CDR2 FNYEAQ. V lost 1 base and J lost 1, with 10 bases in between. Written as DNA, the CDR3 is TGTGCCAGCAGCTTAGGAGGAGGTGGGAACACTGAAGCTTTCTTT. Translating gives CASSLGGGGNTEAFF.

The rearrangement joins TRBV4-1 to TRBJ1-3; weak D call: TRBD1 (6 bases). The CDR3 is 17 amino acids. V was clipped by 0 bases and J by 0 bases, with 12 bases between them. The germline V gene has CDR1 MGHRA and CDR2 YSYEKL. CDR3 amino acids: CASSQEIGQSSGNTIYF. Written as DNA, the CDR3 is TGCGCCAGCAGCCAAGAGATTGGACAGAGCTCTGGAAACACCATATATTTT.

The genes are TRBV28 and TRBJ2-7, with TRBD1 matching 9 bases. Germline trimming cut 6 bases from V and 6 bases from J; bases unmatched to any gene: 24. The length of the CDR3 is 19 residues. The germline V gene has CDR1 MDHEN and CDR2 SYDVKM. The CDR3 protein is CASSPGSLHLGTGSLEQYF. The DNA for the CDR3 is TGTGCCAGCAGCCCGGGTTCCCTCCACCTCGGGACAGGGTCTCTCGAGCAGTACTTC. The full variable domain, its missing parts supplied by reference TRBV28 and TRBJ2-7, is DVKVTQSSRYLVKRTGEKVFLECVQDMDHENMFWYRQDPGLGLRLIYFSYDVKMKEKGDIPEGYSVSREKKERFSLILESASTNQTSMYLCASSPGSLHLGTGSLEQYFGPGTRLTVT.

The J gene is TRBJ2-1, the V gene TRBV7-9; tentative D call: TRBD1 (6 bases). The CDR3 spans 17 residues. CDR1 SEHNR and CDR2 FQNEAQ come from the germline V gene (reference sequence). Trimming took off 5 bases at V and 5 bases at J, with 22 bases between the two ends. This chain's CDR3 is CASSPPRGRERNNEQFF. The CDR3 coding sequence is TGTGCCAGCAGCCCACCCAGGGGTAGGGAGAGAAACAATGAGCAGTTCTTC.

The rearrangement uses TRBV3-1 (or the pseudogene TRBV3-2) and TRBJ1-2, with 9 nucleotides matching TRBD1. The ends lost 5 bases at V and 5 bases at J; junction bases unmatched: 3. The CDR3 runs to 13 residues. CDR1 LGHDT and CDR2 YNNKEL come from the germline V gene (reference sequence). CDR3 residues: CASSSQGAYGYTF. The CDR3 DNA is TGTGCCAGCAGCTCACAGGGGGCGTATGGCTACACCTTC.